Detailed here is one T cell receptor beta chain. As yet, its antigen is unknown. TCRdb re-called the reads through MiXCR, storing one row per CDR3 protein. The table shows some 110,000 distinct CDR3 sequences, with approximately 30% occurring only once. The data were taken from a study of T cell repertoires in cytomegalovirus infection. Study information: Selection of CMV epitopes for the study included recently identified HLA-C-restricted and well-studied HLA-B-restricted ones. From public TCR beta signatures came an indication of both CMV infection and matching HLA type. The study, taken as a whole, reports: The cumulative frequency of public TCR beta families identified carriers of CMV plus the relevant HLA.

The CDR3 is 13 amino acids. Trimming shortened V by 0 bases and J by 5 bases, and 7 bases separated the two germline ends. Germline loops: CDR1 LNHNV, CDR2 YYDKDF (reference sequence). The rearrangement links TRBV15 to TRBJ1-1; D is ambiguous. The sequencing here drew on CD8+ T cells from cultured PBMCs, taken from culture after CMV antigen stimulation. The TCR sequence derives from a human donor in good health (CMV status not recorded). Some clones in this sample may be carry-over from other donors' samples. The DNA for the CDR3 is TGTGCCACCAGCAGAGATCGGGGAACTGAAGCTTTCTTT. Translation gives CATSRDRGTEAFF.